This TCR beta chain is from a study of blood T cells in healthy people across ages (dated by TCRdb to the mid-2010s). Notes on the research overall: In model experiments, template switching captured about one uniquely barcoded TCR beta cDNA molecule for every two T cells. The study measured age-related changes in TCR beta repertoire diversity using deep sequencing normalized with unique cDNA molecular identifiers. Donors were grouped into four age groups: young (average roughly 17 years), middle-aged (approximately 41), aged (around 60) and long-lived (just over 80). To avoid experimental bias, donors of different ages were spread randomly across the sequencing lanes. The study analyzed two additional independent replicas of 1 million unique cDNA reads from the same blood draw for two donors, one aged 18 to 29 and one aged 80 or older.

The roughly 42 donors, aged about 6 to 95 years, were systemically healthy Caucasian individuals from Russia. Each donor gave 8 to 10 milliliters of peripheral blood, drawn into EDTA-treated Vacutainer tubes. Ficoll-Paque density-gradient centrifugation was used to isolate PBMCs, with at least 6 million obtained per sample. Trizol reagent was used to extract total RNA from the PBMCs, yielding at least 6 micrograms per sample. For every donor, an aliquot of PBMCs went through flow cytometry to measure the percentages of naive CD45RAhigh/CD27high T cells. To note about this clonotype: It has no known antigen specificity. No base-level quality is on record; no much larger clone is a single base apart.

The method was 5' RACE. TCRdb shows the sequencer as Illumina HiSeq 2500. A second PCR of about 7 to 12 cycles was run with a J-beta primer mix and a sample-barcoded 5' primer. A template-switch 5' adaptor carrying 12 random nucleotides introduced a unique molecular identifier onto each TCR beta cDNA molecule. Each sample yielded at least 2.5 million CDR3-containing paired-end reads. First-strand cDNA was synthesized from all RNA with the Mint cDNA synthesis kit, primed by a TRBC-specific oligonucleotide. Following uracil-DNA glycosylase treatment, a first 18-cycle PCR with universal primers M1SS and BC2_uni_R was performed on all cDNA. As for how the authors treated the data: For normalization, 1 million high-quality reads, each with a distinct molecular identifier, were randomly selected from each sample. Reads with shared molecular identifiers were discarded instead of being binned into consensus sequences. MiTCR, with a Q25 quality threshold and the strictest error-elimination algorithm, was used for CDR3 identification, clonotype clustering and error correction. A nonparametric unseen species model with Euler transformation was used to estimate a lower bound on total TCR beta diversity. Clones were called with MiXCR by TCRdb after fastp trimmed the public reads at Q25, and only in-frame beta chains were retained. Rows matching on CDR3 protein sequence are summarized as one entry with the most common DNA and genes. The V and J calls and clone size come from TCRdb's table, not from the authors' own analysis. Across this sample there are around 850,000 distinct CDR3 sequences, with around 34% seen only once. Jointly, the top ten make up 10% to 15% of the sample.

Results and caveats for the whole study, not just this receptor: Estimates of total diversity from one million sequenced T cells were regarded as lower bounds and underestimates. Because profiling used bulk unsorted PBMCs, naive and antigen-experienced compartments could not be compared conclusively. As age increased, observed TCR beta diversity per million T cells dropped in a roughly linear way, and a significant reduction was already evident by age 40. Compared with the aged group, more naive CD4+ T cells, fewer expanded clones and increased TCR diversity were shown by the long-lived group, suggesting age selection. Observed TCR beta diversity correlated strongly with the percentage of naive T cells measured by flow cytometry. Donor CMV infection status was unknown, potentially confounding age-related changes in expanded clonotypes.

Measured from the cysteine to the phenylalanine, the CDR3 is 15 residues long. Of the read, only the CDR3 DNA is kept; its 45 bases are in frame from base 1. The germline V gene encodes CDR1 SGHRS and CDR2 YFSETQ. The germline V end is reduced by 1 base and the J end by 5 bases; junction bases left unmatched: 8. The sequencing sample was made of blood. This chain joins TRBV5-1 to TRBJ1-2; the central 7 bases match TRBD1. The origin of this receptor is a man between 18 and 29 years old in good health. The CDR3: CASSLSGGLEYGYTF. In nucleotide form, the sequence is TGCGCCAGCAGCTTGTCAGGGGGGCTGGAGTATGGCTACACCTTC.